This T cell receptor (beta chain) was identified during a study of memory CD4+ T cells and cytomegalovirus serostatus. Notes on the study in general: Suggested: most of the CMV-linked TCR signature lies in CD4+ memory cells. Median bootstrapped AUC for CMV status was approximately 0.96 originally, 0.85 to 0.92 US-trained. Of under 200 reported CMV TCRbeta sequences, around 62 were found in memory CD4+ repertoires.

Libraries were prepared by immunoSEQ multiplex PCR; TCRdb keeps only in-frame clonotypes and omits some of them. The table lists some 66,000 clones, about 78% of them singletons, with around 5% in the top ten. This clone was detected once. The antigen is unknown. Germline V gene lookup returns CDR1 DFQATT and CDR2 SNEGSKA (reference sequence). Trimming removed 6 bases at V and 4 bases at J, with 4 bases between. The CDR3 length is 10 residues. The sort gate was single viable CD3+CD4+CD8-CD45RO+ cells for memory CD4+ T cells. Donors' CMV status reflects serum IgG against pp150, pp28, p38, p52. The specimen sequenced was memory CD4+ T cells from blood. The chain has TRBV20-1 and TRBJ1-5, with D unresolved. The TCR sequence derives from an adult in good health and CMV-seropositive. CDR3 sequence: CSAENQPQHF. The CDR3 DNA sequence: TGCAGTGCGGAGAATCAGCCCCAGCATTTT.